The entry below gives a single T cell receptor beta chain sequence along with its context. Assay used: immunoSEQ multiplex PCR; TCRdb lists only in-frame clones, some missing. The data show around 170,000 clones, about 90% seen once. This sample is drawn from a study of control samples from healthy donors and cancer patients. The ends were cut back, 5 bases at V and 4 bases at J, with 5 bases in the middle. The CDR3 has 11 amino acids. Germline V gene lookup returns CDR1 MNHEY and CDR2 SVGEGT. This chain uses TRBV6-2 or TRBV6-3 with TRBJ2-5; D gene ambiguous. The TCR was taken from a woman aged 45-60 years in good health. The sequenced sample consisted of blood. The CDR3 nucleotides are TGTGCCAGCAGTCAGCCAGAGACCCAGTACTTC. Translating gives CASSQPETQYF.